The 13 T cell receptor beta chains given below trace back to one sample, sequenced in a study of cytomegalovirus exposure and HLA in healthy donors. 13 Jbeta primers and 60 Vbeta primers were used for the PCR. Libraries were prepared by immunoSEQ multiplex PCR; TCRdb keeps only in-frame clonotypes and omits some of them. This repertoire includes more than 90,000 clones. Sequenced: PBMCs. The receptors derive from a man aged 35-49 years in good health and CMV-seropositive.

The chain carries TRBV9 and TRBJ2-1; 15 bases are shared with TRBD2. Trimming took 2 bases from V and 7 from J; bases not matched to a gene: 4. Germline V gives CDR1 SGDLS, CDR2 YYNGEE. CDR3 length: 16 residues. The CDR3 is CASSVTGTSGRNEQFF. Here the CDR3 DNA reads TGTGCCAGCAGCGTTACCGGGACTAGCGGGAGGAATGAGCAGTTCTTC.

The V and J genes are TRBV6-6 and TRBJ1-2; possible D gene TRBD1, 6 bases. The CDR3 runs to 14 residues. The ends were cut back, 0 bases at V and 4 bases at J, with 9 bases in the middle. Germline CDR1 is MNHNY and CDR2 is SVGAGI (reference sequence). CDR3: CASSYSEGVYGYTF. The DNA of the CDR3 is TGTGCCAGCAGTTACTCTGAGGGGGTCTATGGCTACACCTTC.

This chain links TRBV5-1 with TRBJ2-7; 8 positions agree with TRBD1. The V gene end was trimmed by 4 bases and the J gene end by 3 bases; junction bases not matched to a gene: 6. The CDR3 has 14 residues. CDR1 and CDR2 from the germline V gene are SGHRS and YFSETQ. The CDR3 protein is CASSIDRGLYEQYF. CDR3 DNA sequence: TGCGCCAGCAGCATAGACAGGGGTCTCTACGAGCAGTACTTC.

This CDR3 is CASSLSSRDNEQFF. The DNA for the CDR3 is TGTGCCAGCAGTTTATCGAGCAGGGACAATGAGCAGTTCTTC. The gene calls are TRBV27 and TRBJ2-1; weak D call: TRBD1 (5 bases). V shed 0 bases and J shed 5 bases, with 8 bases lying between them. The CDR3 has 14 amino acids. Germline V gene sequence: CDR1 MNHEY, CDR2 SMNVEV (reference sequence).

This sequence joins TRBV7-9 and TRBJ2-1, with TRBD2 matching over 8 bases. The CDR3 has 14 residues. Trimming at V came to 4 bases and at J to 3 bases, leaving 2 bases not matched to a gene. CDR1 is SEHNR and CDR2 is FQNEAQ in the germline V gene (reference sequence). The CDR3 here is CASSYTSGYNEQFF. The CDR3 coding sequence is TGTGCCAGCAGCTACACTAGCGGCTACAATGAGCAGTTCTTC.

V usage is TRBV5-6 and J usage is TRBJ1-2; perhaps TRBD1 as D (5 bases). V dropped 4 bases and J dropped 4 bases, with 17 bases sitting between them. The CDR3 consists of 15 residues. Germline V gene lookup returns CDR1 SGHDT and CDR2 YYEEEE. The CDR3 sequence is CASSAVGAESYGYTF. As DNA, the CDR3 is TGTGCCAGCAGCGCCGTAGGGGCAGAGAGCTATGGCTACACCTTC.

With regard to this clone: The same CDR3 arises from other DNA sequences in this sample as well. V and J are TRBV28 and TRBJ1-2, with 7 positions matching TRBD1. Germline values: CDR1 MDHEN, CDR2 SYDVKM. The CDR3 extends over 13 amino acids. Trimming at V came to 6 bases and at J to 8 bases, leaving 9 bases not matched to a gene. The CDR3 sequence: CASSPDRVGGYTF. DNA of the CDR3: TGTGCCAGCAGCCCCGACAGGGTAGGGGGCTACACCTTC.

CDR3 DNA sequence: TGTGCCAGCAGCCAGGAGGTGGGACTAGCTTCAGATACGCAGTATTTT. Translated, it gives CASSQEVGLASDTQYF. The genes are TRBV5-5 and TRBJ2-3, with 9 bases lining up with TRBD2. The CDR3 runs to 16 residues. CDR1 is SGHKS and CDR2 is YYEKEE in the germline V gene (reference sequence). The trim removed 4 bases at V and 4 bases at J, leaving 10 bases unmatched.

This chain uses TRBV29-1 with TRBJ2-3; 7 nucleotides agree with TRBD1. Per the germline V gene, CDR1 is SQVTM and CDR2 is ANQGSEA. CDR3 length equals 11 residues. V shed 8 bases and J 6 bases; nucleotides not matched to a gene: 5. CDR3 in DNA: TGCAGCACCGGACAGGCTGATACGCAGTATTTT. This encodes CSTGQADTQYF.

V gene TRBV6-6 combines with J gene TRBJ2-5; 11 nucleotides align to TRBD2. Trimming at V came to 7 bases and at J to 2 bases, leaving 6 bases not matched to a gene. The germline CDR1 and CDR2 sequences are MNHNY and SVGAGI (reference sequence). This CDR3 spans 15 amino acids. In DNA form, the CDR3 reads TGTGCCAGCACTCTACTAGCGGGAGAACAAGAGACCCAGTACTTC. Its protein product is CASTLLAGEQETQYF.

V and J are TRBV2 and TRBJ2-3, with 9 bases that match TRBD1. CDR3 length equals 15 residues. V was pared by 4 bases and J by 1 base, with 3 bases of the junction left unmatched. Germline assignment: CDR1 SNHLY and CDR2 FYNNEI. CDR3 protein: CASSGDRGGTDTQYF. In nucleotides, the CDR3 is TGTGCCAGCAGTGGTGACAGGGGGGGCACAGATACGCAGTATTTT.

The chain is built from TRBV6-5 and TRBJ1-3; no reliable D call. CDR3 length: 13 residues. The V and J ends lost 5 bases and 0 bases respectively, with 5 bases between them. The germline gives CDR1 MNHEY, CDR2 SVGAGI. The CDR3 spells CASSPNSGNTIYF. CDR3 coding DNA: TGTGCCAGCAGTCCTAACTCTGGAAACACCATATATTTT.

The chain carries TRBV11-2 and TRBJ2-5; tentative D call: TRBD1 (5 bases). The V and J ends lost 1 base and 0 bases respectively, with 12 bases between them. Germline V gives CDR1 SGHAT, CDR2 FQNNGV. CDR3 length: 16 residues. CDR3 nucleotide sequence: TGTGCCAGCAGCTTAGTACAGGATATGTACCAAGAGACCCAGTACTTC. It is translated as CASSLVQDMYQETQYF.